The present T cell receptor beta chain was sequenced within a study of blood T cell repertoires in COVID-19. The overall study: Some COVID-19 samples were acute and others convalescent; all came from the United States, Italy and Spain. In each case, the material was cDNA or gDNA derived from T cells, B-cell-depleted T cells, or PBMCs.

The CDR3 is 17 residues long. V shed 1 base and J 1 base; nucleotides not matched to a gene: 8. The germline CDR1 and CDR2 sequences are SGHVS and FQNEAQ. As handled by the study authors: Amplification of reference gene primers was used by the study to estimate nucleated cell counts. Clones were read by immunoSEQ multiplex PCR, and TCRdb kept only the in-frame ones, dropping some. The DNA was the basis for D and trimming; V, J and clone size are from that table. The sample lists 110,000 or so clones, approximately 85% seen once, with roughly 5% in the top ten. The sequenced material came from peripheral blood. The V gene is TRBV7-8, the J gene TRBJ2-5; 8 bases are a match to TRBD2. The sequence was collected from a woman aged 60-75 years with COVID-19, enrolled during active disease. The CDR3 bases are TGTGCCAGCAGCTTAGGGGGGCTAGCGGGCGTCCAAGAGACCCAGTACTTC. This codes for CASSLGGLAGVQETQYF. The full variable domain, rest sourced from reference TRBV7-8 and TRBJ2-5, is GAGVSQSPRYKVAKRGQDVALRCDPISGHVSLFWYQQALGQGPEFLTYFQNEAQLDKSGLPSDRFFAERPEGSVSTLKIQRTQQEDSAVYLCASSLGGLAGVQETQYFGPGTRLLVL.